This TCR beta chain was identified in a study of response to subunit inactivated influenza vaccine (dated by TCRdb to 2016 to 2018). Turning to the overall study: To follow how T cells responded to a trivalent subunit inactivated influenza vaccine, the researchers relied on deep quantitative profiling of the T cell receptor repertoire. Study-wide conclusions, independent of this receptor: The authors suggested that each seasonal influenza vaccination may recruit only a limited number of new T cells.

Library creation used RT-PCR. Sequencing was performed on an Illumina HiSeq 2500. The public reads were reprocessed in TCRdb via fastp at Q25 and MiXCR, keeping in-frame beta chains. Rows matching on CDR3 protein sequence are summarized as one entry with the most common DNA and genes. For this sample the table gives around 750,000 distinct CDR3 sequences, of which over 20% were detected only once. About 9.4% of the sample comes from the top ten. This clonotype appeared a few times. Its antigen remains undetermined. Base-call qualities are not available, and no considerably larger clone is one nucleotide away. V drops 4 bases and J drops 3 bases, leaving 19 bases in between. Counted from cysteine to phenylalanine, this CDR3 has 17 amino acids. Only the CDR3 region is kept as DNA, spanning 51 bases read in frame from base 1. CDR1 and CDR2 (MNHNS, SASEGT) derive from the germline V gene.

The sequence was obtained from a man in his fifties or sixties who received an inactivated influenza vaccine. Donor details come from another sample of the same person, matched by shared clones. The source was PBMCs from blood, collected more than 4 days after vaccination. The rearrangement joined TRBV6-1 to TRBJ1-3; TRBD1 is perhaps the D gene, given 5 matching bases. The bases are TGTGCCAGCAGTGCGTACTCAGGGTCCCTTGATGGAAACACCATATATTTT. Translated, this is CASSAYSGSLDGNTIYF.